Presented here are 23 T cell receptor beta chains from one specimen sequenced in a study of graft-versus-host responses after intestinal transplantation. The authors processed graft tissue to release intraepithelial and lamina propria lymphocytes. TCRdb keeps only in-frame clones here, not all; method: immunoSEQ multiplex PCR. The repertoire has about 7,600 clones, about 82% of them found once; the top ten carry about 9.4%. This sample comprised ileum tissue, obtained around 120 days after transplant. The receptors originated from a human patient who received an intestinal transplant, so some T cells may come from the graft donor.

The genes are TRBV30 and TRBJ2-5, with D perhaps matching TRBD1 or TRBD2 (5 bases each). Matching the DNA end better, TRBJ2-7 makes the J call doubtful. Germline CDR1 and CDR2: GTSNPN and SVGIG (reference sequence). This CDR3 is 12 amino acids long. For the CDR3, the DNA is TGTGCCTGTCGGGACGGTTCCTACGAGCAGTACTTC. Amino acid sequence: CACRDGSYEQYF.

This clone was counted a few times. CDR3 sequence reads: CASSVLQGAREKLFF. Written as DNA, the CDR3 is TGCGCCAGCAGTGTTCTACAGGGGGCCAGGGAAAAACTGTTTTTT. The genes are TRBV10-2 and TRBJ1-4; 9 positions agree with TRBD1. This CDR3 contains 15 residues. Per germline, CDR1 WSHSY and CDR2 SAAADI. After removal of 4 bases from V and 8 bases from J, the junction contained 8 bases not matched to a gene.

The chain links TRBV5-6 to TRBJ1-2; 9 bases are shared with TRBD1. J was trimmed by 7 bases and V by 4 bases; bases with no gene match: 14. The CDR3 runs to 16 residues. Germline V gene sequence: CDR1 SGHDT, CDR2 YYEEEE. This CDR3 is CASSVAGTGQFSGYTF. The CDR3 coding sequence is TGTGCCAGCAGCGTGGCCGGGACAGGGCAATTTAGTGGCTACACCTTC.

The chain carries TRBV5-1 and TRBJ2-3; TRBD2 matches at 13 bases. The trim removed 4 bases at V and 1 base at J, leaving 3 bases unmatched. The CDR3 length is 16 residues. CDR1 and CDR2 from the germline V gene are SGHRS and YFSETQ. The chain's CDR3 is CASSQGLAGGTDTQYF. CDR3 DNA sequence: TGCGCCAGCAGCCAAGGACTAGCGGGGGGCACAGATACGCAGTATTTT.

The rearrangement links TRBV2 to TRBJ1-2, with 8 bases aligning to TRBD1. The CDR3 is made up of 16 amino acids. V shed 2 bases, J shed 4 bases, and the junction held 9 bases outside the gene matches. Germline V gene lookup returns CDR1 SNHLY and CDR2 FYNNEI. CDR3 sequence: CASSELGQGNLYGYTF. DNA of the CDR3: TGTGCCAGCAGTGAACTAGGACAGGGAAACCTCTATGGCTACACCTTC.

The V call is TRBV10-3, the J call TRBJ2-5; D not resolved. Germline CDR1 ENHRY, CDR2 SYGVKD. This CDR3 comprises 11 residues. V was cut by 8 bases and J by 5 bases, with 9 bases left in between. The CDR3 protein is CAIGNGETQYF. The CDR3 coding sequence is TGTGCCATCGGCAACGGGGAGACCCAGTACTTC.

Here the CDR3 reads CASSFRQSGELFF. The CDR3 DNA reads TGTGCCAGCAGCTTCCGACAGTCCGGGGAGCTGTTTTTT. V is TRBV7-2 and J is TRBJ2-2, with a possible D match to TRBD1 (5 bases). Trimming removed 3 bases from V and 6 bases from J, with 8 bases in between. The germline V gene has CDR1 SGHTA and CDR2 FQGNSA. This CDR3 spans 13 amino acids.

CDR3 nucleotides: TGTGCCAGTAGTACAGGACTAGCCGAGCAGTACTTC. It yields the protein CASSTGLAEQYF. The chain joins TRBV19 to TRBJ2-7; TRBD2 matches at 8 bases. Per the germline V gene, CDR1 is LNHDA and CDR2 is SQIVND (reference sequence). This CDR3 contains 12 residues. J was trimmed by 6 bases and V by 4 bases; bases with no gene match: 2.

This chain links TRBV27 with TRBJ2-4; the D is unclear. V was shortened by 4 bases and J by 15 bases, with 19 bases between the two germline ends. The germline V gene encodes CDR1 MNHEY and CDR2 SMNVEV (reference sequence). This CDR3 comprises 13 residues. The CDR3 DNA follows: TGTGCCAGCAGTTCTGGCTTACGAGGCGTCGGGTACTTC. Its protein is CASSSGLRGVGYF.

The chain links TRBV4-1 to TRBJ2-1, with TRBD2 matching 7 bases. The V gene's germline CDR1 is MGHRA and CDR2 YSYEKL. The CDR3 is 17 residues long. Trimming took 1 base from V and 5 from J; bases not matched to a gene: 11. CDR3 protein: CASSQVRGFHLNNEQFF. The CDR3 DNA reads TGCGCCAGCAGCCAAGTGCGGGGGTTCCACCTTAACAATGAGCAGTTCTTC.

V gene TRBV19 combines with J gene TRBJ1-6; D is undetermined. V was pared by 4 bases and J by 0 bases, with 7 bases between. CDR1 LNHDA and CDR2 SQIVND come from the germline V gene (reference sequence). The CDR3 spans 15 residues. This CDR3 is CASSTKGSYNSPLHF. The DNA of the CDR3 is TGTGCCAGTAGTACCAAGGGCTCCTATAATTCACCCCTCCACTTT.

This clone has more than one count but fewer than ten. This rearrangement joins TRBV10-1 to TRBJ2-2; D possibly corresponds to TRBD2 (5 bases). Germline-derived CDR1 and CDR2 are WNHNN and SYGVQD (reference sequence). The CDR3 has 15 amino acids. The V end lost 2 bases, the J end lost 0 bases, and 7 bases lay between the germline ends. The chain's CDR3 is CASSERGPNTGELFF. Here the CDR3 DNA reads TGCGCCAGCAGTGAGCGGGGTCCGAACACCGGGGAGCTGTTTTTT.

The genes are TRBV7-3 and TRBJ2-2; D ambiguous. This CDR3 region has 13 residues. The germline V gene encodes CDR1 SGHTA and CDR2 FQGTGA. Trimming took off 5 bases at V and 8 bases at J, with 12 bases between the two ends. CDR3 coding DNA: TGTGCCAGCAGCCCTACGGGCAGGGGGGAGCTGTTTTTT. This gives the protein CASSPTGRGELFF.

This chain links TRBV25-1 with TRBJ2-2; D may correspond to TRBD1 or TRBD2 (6 bases each). V gave up 5 bases and J gave up 7 bases, with 14 bases separating them. CDR1 is MGHDK, CDR2 SYGVNS, per germline. The CDR3 has 14 residues. The chain's CDR3 is CASSLEGGGGELFF. The CDR3 DNA sequence: TGTGCCAGCAGTCTCGAGGGGGGTGGCGGGGAGCTGTTTTTT.

The chain employs TRBV6-5 and TRBJ1-1; no definite D call. This CDR3 is built from 15 residues. V shed 2 bases and J shed 0 bases, with 10 bases lying between them. Germline CDR1 and CDR2: MNHEY and SVGAGI. The CDR3, as DNA: TGTGCCAGCAGTTACGGGAGAGGCATGAACACTGAAGCTTTCTTT. This sequence encodes CASSYGRGMNTEAFF.

This clone was seen more than once but under ten times. The chain couples TRBV6-4 to TRBJ2-7, with 10 bases identical to TRBD1. Germline CDR1 MRHNA, CDR2 SNTAGT. The V gene end was trimmed by 10 bases and the J gene end by 7 bases; junction bases not matched to a gene: 13. This CDR3 contains 14 residues. CDR3 protein: CAIRSGTGEGEQYF. As DNA, the CDR3 is TGTGCCATTAGATCCGGGACAGGGGAGGGGGAGCAGTACTTC.

The rearrangement uses TRBV6-1 and TRBJ2-1; 7 bases line up with TRBD2. Germline assignment: CDR1 MNHNS and CDR2 SASEGT. V was pared by 3 bases and J by 2 bases, with 10 bases of the junction left unmatched. CDR3 length: 17 residues. The CDR3 DNA reads as TGTGCCAGCAGTGACCTGGCCGGGACTACTCCCTACAATGAGCAGTTCTTC. Protein: CASSDLAGTTPYNEQFF.

V gene TRBV7-3 combines with J gene TRBJ1-1, with 8 bases aligning to TRBD1. This CDR3 has 14 residues. The V gene's germline CDR1 is SGHTA and CDR2 FQGTGA. V was clipped by 3 bases and J by 0 bases; unmatched bases: 0. The CDR3 nucleotides read TGTGCCAGCAGCTTGACAGGGGTGAACACTGAAGCTTTCTTT. Its translation is CASSLTGVNTEAFF. Looking up the rest from reference TRBV7-3 and TRBJ1-1 gives the full variable domain: GAGVSQTPSNKVTEKGKYVELRCDPISGHTALYWYRQSLGQGPEFLIYFQGTGAADDSGLPNDRFFAVRPEGSVSTLKIQRTERGDSAVYLCASSLTGVNTEAFFGQGTRLTVV.

The chain couples TRBV6-6 to TRBJ2-5, with 9 bases aligning to TRBD1. Germline lookup yields CDR1 MNHNY and CDR2 SVGAGI (reference sequence). V lost 6 bases to trimming and J lost 4 bases; unmatched junction nucleotides: 9. The CDR3 contains 15 residues. The CDR3 DNA reads as TGTGCCAGCAGGGGGGACAGGGTGGCGGGAGAGACCCAGTACTTC. It is translated as CASRGDRVAGETQYF.

The CDR3 spells CASSLYEGTEAFF. CDR3 coding DNA: TGCGCCAGCAGCTTGTATGAGGGGACTGAAGCTTTCTTT. The chain uses TRBV5-1 and TRBJ1-1, with a possible D match to TRBD1 (5 bases). The CDR3 is 13 residues long. Germline values: CDR1 SGHRS, CDR2 YFSETQ. V shed 1 base and J shed 5 bases, with 9 bases lying between them.

The gene calls are TRBV4-1 and TRBJ2-6, with no clear D. V dropped 4 bases and J dropped 2 bases, with 6 bases sitting between them. The germline V gene encodes CDR1 MGHRA and CDR2 YSYEKL. CDR3 length: 14 amino acids. This CDR3 is CASSRGPGANVLTF. CDR3 nucleotide sequence: TGCGCCAGCAGCCGGGGTCCTGGGGCCAACGTCCTGACTTTC.

The rearrangement uses TRBV6-4 and TRBJ2-3, with TRBD1 identical over 8 bases. Per germline, CDR1 MRHNA and CDR2 SNTAGT. This CDR3 has 14 amino acids. Trimming cost V 3 bases and J 2 bases; bases outside gene matches: 1. The CDR3, as DNA: TGTGCCAGCAGTGAGGGACAGGACACAGATACGCAGTATTTT. It specifies CASSEGQDTDTQYF.

In its sample, this clone was seen a few times. The chain recombines TRBV18 with TRBJ2-7; a weak D match, TRBD1 (5 bases). This CDR3 is 14 amino acids long. In germline, CDR1 is KGHSH, CDR2 LQKENI. Trimming stripped 0 bases from V and 2 bases from J, with 8 bases between. CDR3 in amino acids: CASSPPRTTYEQYF. Written as DNA, the CDR3 is TGTGCCAGCTCACCACCGCGGACAACCTACGAGCAGTACTTC.